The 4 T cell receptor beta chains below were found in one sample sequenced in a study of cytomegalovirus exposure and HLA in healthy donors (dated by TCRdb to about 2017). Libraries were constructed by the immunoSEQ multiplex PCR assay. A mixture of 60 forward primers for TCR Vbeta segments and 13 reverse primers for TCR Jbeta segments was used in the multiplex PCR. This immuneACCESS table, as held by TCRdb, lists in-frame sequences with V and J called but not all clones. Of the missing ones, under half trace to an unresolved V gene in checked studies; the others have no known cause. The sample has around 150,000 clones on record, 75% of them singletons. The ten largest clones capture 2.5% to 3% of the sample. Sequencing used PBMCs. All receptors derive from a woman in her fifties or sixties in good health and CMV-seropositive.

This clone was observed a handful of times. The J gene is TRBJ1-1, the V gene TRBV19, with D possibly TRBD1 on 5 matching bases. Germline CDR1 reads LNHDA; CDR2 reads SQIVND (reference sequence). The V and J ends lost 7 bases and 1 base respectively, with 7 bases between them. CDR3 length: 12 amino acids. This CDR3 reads CASNDRNTEAFF. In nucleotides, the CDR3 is TGTGCCAGTAACGACAGGAACACTGAAGCTTTCTTT.

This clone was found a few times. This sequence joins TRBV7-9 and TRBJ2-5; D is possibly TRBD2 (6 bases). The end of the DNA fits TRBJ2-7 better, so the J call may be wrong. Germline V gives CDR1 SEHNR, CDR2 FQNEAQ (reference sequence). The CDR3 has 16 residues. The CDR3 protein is CASSLAEGRYSYEQYF. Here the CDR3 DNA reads TGTGCCAGCAGCTTAGCGGAAGGGAGGTACTCCTACGAGCAGTACTTC.

The CDR3 is CASSPGTSLLSGELFF. Written as DNA, the CDR3 is TGTGCCAGCAGCCCTGGGACTAGCCTGCTTTCCGGGGAGCTGTTTTTT. The chain has TRBV14 and TRBJ2-2; 9 nucleotides agree with TRBD2. Trimming removed 4 bases from V and 6 bases from J; junction bases left unmatched: 9. The V gene's germline CDR1 is SGHDN and CDR2 FVKESK. The CDR3 contains 16 residues.

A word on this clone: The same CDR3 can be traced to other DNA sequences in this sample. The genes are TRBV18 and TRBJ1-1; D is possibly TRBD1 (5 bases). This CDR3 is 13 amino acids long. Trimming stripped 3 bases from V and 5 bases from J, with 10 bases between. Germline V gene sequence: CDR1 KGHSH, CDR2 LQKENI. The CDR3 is CASSPGTGTEAFF. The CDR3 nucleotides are TGTGCCAGCTCACCCGGGACTGGGACTGAAGCTTTCTTT. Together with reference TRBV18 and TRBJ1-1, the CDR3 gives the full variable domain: NAGVMQNPRHLVRRRGQEARLRCSPMKGHSHVYWYRQLPEEGLKFMVYLQKENIIDESGMPKERFSAEFPKEGPSILRIQQVVRGDSAAYFCASSPGTGTEAFFGQGTRLTVV.